A single sample is the source of the 26 T cell receptor beta chains below, sequenced in a study of blood T cell repertoires in COVID-19 (TCRdb year 2020). Libraries were made using the immunoSEQ multiplex PCR assay. This immuneACCESS table, as held by TCRdb, lists in-frame sequences with V and J called but not all clones. Of the missing ones, under half trace to an unresolved V gene in checked studies; the others have no known cause. This sample comprises 450,000 or so clones, around 91% of them detected only once. Of the sample, approximately 1.5% is held by the ten largest clones. Material: peripheral blood. The receptors shown here come from a woman between 40 and 55 years old with COVID-19, enrolled during active disease.

The chain uses TRBV15 and TRBJ1-1, with 12 nucleotides matching TRBD1. V trimming: 3 bases; J trimming: 4 bases; junction bases outside the gene matches: 9. The CDR3 has 17 amino acids. Germline assignment: CDR1 LNHNV and CDR2 YYDKDF (reference sequence). The CDR3 sequence is CATSSFGTGGFGTEAFF. CDR3 bases: TGTGCCACCAGCAGCTTCGGGACAGGGGGCTTTGGCACTGAAGCTTTCTTT.

The chain combines TRBV18 with TRBJ1-3, with TRBD1 matching over 7 bases. The CDR3 spans 17 residues. V shed 5 bases and J 3 bases; nucleotides not matched to a gene: 13. The germline CDR1 and CDR2 sequences are KGHSH and LQKENI. The CDR3 nucleotides read TGTGCCAGCTCATTCTTACCCGGGACAGTAAATGGAAACACCATATATTTT. This translates into CASSFLPGTVNGNTIYF.

The gene calls are TRBV7-2 and TRBJ1-1, with D perhaps TRBD1 (5 bases). Germline V gene sequence: CDR1 SGHTA, CDR2 FQGNSA. Trimming removed 2 bases at V and 1 base at J, with 8 bases between. The CDR3 runs 14 residues. The CDR3 reads CASSLLGPNTEAFF. CDR3 DNA sequence: TGTGCCAGCAGCTTATTGGGGCCGAACACTGAAGCTTTCTTT.

This clone came up a few times. The rearrangement links TRBV28 to TRBJ1-2, with TRBD1 identical over 11 bases. Trimming took 6 bases from V and 8 from J; bases not matched to a gene: 11. The CDR3 covers 15 residues. CDR1 is MDHEN and CDR2 is SYDVKM in the germline V gene. CDR3 coding DNA: TGTGCCAGCAGCACCCTCGGACAGGGGGCAGAAGGCTACACCTTC. The encoded protein is CASSTLGQGAEGYTF.

The chain carries TRBV6-6 and TRBJ1-1; no firm D call. Per germline, CDR1 MNHNY and CDR2 SVGAGI (reference sequence). CDR3 length: 11 amino acids. V was clipped by 2 bases and J by 11 bases, with 9 bases between them. The CDR3 sequence: CASSYLGSAFF. CDR3 bases: TGTGCCAGCAGTTACCTGGGCTCGGCTTTCTTT.

The sample holds one count of this clone. This chain uses TRBV2 with TRBJ2-5; a weak D match, TRBD2 (5 bases). This CDR3 is built from 14 residues. V dropped 4 bases and J dropped 7 bases, with 16 bases sitting between them. Germline CDR1 and CDR2: SNHLY and FYNNEI. As DNA, the CDR3 is TGTGCCAGCAGTGGAGGACCTGGGAGCGGGACCCAGTACTTC. It is translated as CASSGGPGSGTQYF. Full variable domain (rest looked up from reference TRBV2 and TRBJ2-5): EPEVTQTPSHQVTQMGQEVILRCVPISNHLYFYWYRQILGQKVEFLVSFYNNEISEKSEIFDDQFSVERPDGSNFTLKIRSTKLEDSAMYFCASSGGPGSGTQYFGPGTRLLVL.

The rearrangement joins TRBV3-1 (or the pseudogene TRBV3-2) to TRBJ1-5; no definite D call. This CDR3 is built from 14 residues. The V and J ends lost 4 bases and 6 bases respectively, with 13 bases between them. Germline lookup yields CDR1 LGHDT and CDR2 YNNKEL (reference sequence). The CDR3 nucleotides read TGTGCCAGCAGCCCCCAAGCGGCGGGTCAGCCCCAGCATTTT. It yields the protein CASSPQAAGQPQHF.

The V and J genes are TRBV12-5 and TRBJ1-1, with 7 bases that match TRBD1. CDR1 and CDR2 from the germline V gene are LGHNT and FRNRAP. Trimming cost V 7 bases and J 6 bases; bases outside gene matches: 14. The CDR3 spans 15 residues. CDR3 DNA sequence: TGTGCTAGTGTCCCCGACGAGGGGGCGCGGCCTGAAGCTTTCTTT. Translating it yields CASVPDEGARPEAFF.

The chain links TRBV6-6 to TRBJ1-3; 7 nucleotides align to TRBD1. J was trimmed by 10 bases and V by 5 bases; bases with no gene match: 5. The CDR3 runs 12 residues. From germline, CDR1 is MNHNY and CDR2 SVGAGI (reference sequence). The CDR3 protein is CASSEDRRTIYF. For the CDR3, the DNA is TGTGCCAGCAGTGAGGACAGGAGAACCATATATTTT.

The chain has TRBV29-1 and TRBJ1-1; D perhaps matches TRBD1 (6 bases). V gave up 6 bases and J gave up 1 base, with 18 bases separating them. The CDR3 contains 15 residues. CDR1 is SQVTM and CDR2 is ANQGSEA in the germline V gene. The CDR3 protein is CSVSGLQGRNTEAFF. Here the CDR3 DNA reads TGCAGCGTCTCCGGGCTACAGGGAAGGAACACTGAAGCTTTCTTT.

CDR3: CASSNPGRPGGEKLFF. Written as DNA, the CDR3 is TGTGCCAGCAGCAATCCCGGACGGCCGGGGGGAGAAAAACTGTTTTTT. The rearrangement uses TRBV9 and TRBJ1-4; maybe TRBD1 (5 bases). The CDR3 is made up of 16 amino acids. Trimming removed 4 bases from V and 8 bases from J, with 21 bases in between. The germline V gene has CDR1 SGDLS and CDR2 YYNGEE.

The genes are TRBV5-1 and TRBJ2-1; D remains unclear. The germline V gene encodes CDR1 SGHRS and CDR2 YFSETQ. This CDR3 spans 14 amino acids. V was pared by 1 base and J by 0 bases, with 5 bases between. DNA for the CDR3: TGCGCCAGCAGCTTGCCGAGCTCCTACAATGAGCAGTTCTTC. Encoded protein: CASSLPSSYNEQFF.

The rearrangement uses TRBV28 and TRBJ1-5, with TRBD1 matching over 9 bases. This CDR3 has 14 amino acids. Looked up from germline, CDR1 is MDHEN and CDR2 is SYDVKM. Trimming took 6 bases from V and 4 from J; bases not matched to a gene: 4. The CDR3 protein is CASRPGTGNQPQHF. CDR3 nucleotide sequence: TGTGCCAGCAGACCTGGGACAGGGAATCAGCCCCAGCATTTT.

The chain's CDR3 is CASTPASGANTGELFF. The CDR3 nucleotides read TGTGCCAGCACTCCCGCTAGCGGGGCGAACACCGGGGAGCTGTTTTTT. The chain is built from TRBV21-1 and TRBJ2-2; the table's D call, TRBD2, has no DNA check behind it. TRBV21-1 is deemed a pseudogene. The CDR3 runs 16 residues.

This chain links TRBV7-8 with TRBJ1-5; 12 nucleotides match TRBD1. Per the germline V gene, CDR1 is SGHVS and CDR2 is FQNEAQ. The trim removed 2 bases at V and 7 bases at J, leaving 18 bases unmatched. The CDR3 contains 20 residues. The CDR3 nucleotides are TGTGCCAGCAGCTTAAAAGTCCAAGCGGGACAGGGGGCGCAGGGGCAGCCCCAGCATTTT. Encoded protein: CASSLKVQAGQGAQGQPQHF.

The chain carries TRBV7-9 and TRBJ2-7; 9 positions agree with TRBD1. This CDR3 spans 16 amino acids. Germline V CDR1 and CDR2: SEHNR, FQNEAQ (reference sequence). Trimming cost V 2 bases and J 7 bases; bases outside gene matches: 12. CDR3 DNA sequence: TGTGCCAGCAGCTTAAGACTGGGACAGGGAACGAGTGAGCAGTACTTC. Its protein is CASSLRLGQGTSEQYF.

The gene calls are TRBV13 and TRBJ1-3; D not certain. Germline loops: CDR1 PRHDT, CDR2 FYEKMQ (reference sequence). The CDR3 is made up of 14 amino acids. V was shortened by 5 bases and J by 0 bases, with 8 bases between the two germline ends. The CDR3: CASSIYRSGNTIYF. The CDR3 nucleotides are TGTGCCAGCAGCATCTATCGCTCTGGAAACACCATATATTTT.

This sequence joins TRBV28 and TRBJ1-1, with D hard to call. The germline V gene has CDR1 MDHEN and CDR2 SYDVKM. The CDR3 contains 16 residues. Between the trimmed V and J ends, which lost 0 bases and 1 base, there was a span of 12 bases. CDR3 DNA: TGTGCCAGCAGTTTATGGGAGGTTTGGCGGAACACTGAAGCTTTCTTT. Its translation is CASSLWEVWRNTEAFF.

V usage is TRBV5-4 and J usage is TRBJ1-2; 7 bases map to TRBD1. Germline lookup yields CDR1 SGHNT and CDR2 YYREEE (reference sequence). J lost 6 bases, V lost 7 bases, and 9 bases had no gene match. The CDR3 totals 13 residues. The CDR3 DNA reads as TGTGCCAGCGACGGTGACAGGGCGGATGGCTACACCTTC. This codes for CASDGDRADGYTF. The full variable domain, in which reference TRBV5-4 and TRBJ1-2 provide the parts outside the CDR3, is ETGVTQSPTHLIKTRGQQVTLRCSSQSGHNTVSWYQQALGQGPQFIFQYYREEENGRGNFPPRFSGLQFPNYSSELNVNALELDDSALYLCASDGDRADGYTFGSGTRLTVV.

The chain joins TRBV19 to TRBJ1-1; D may be TRBD1 (5 bases). V was trimmed by 5 bases and J by 1 base, leaving 11 bases between them. CDR1 is LNHDA and CDR2 is SQIVND in the germline V gene (reference sequence). The CDR3 loop spans 14 amino acids. CDR3 in amino acids: CASSRPGENTEAFF. The CDR3, as DNA: TGTGCCAGTAGTCGACCGGGGGAGAACACTGAAGCTTTCTTT.

This chain joins TRBV5-8 and TRBJ2-5; D is possibly TRBD1 (5 bases). V lost 3 bases to trimming and J lost 5 bases, with 11 bases between them. The V gene's germline CDR1 is SGHTS and CDR2 YDEGEE. The CDR3 is 13 residues long. CDR3 bases: TGTGCCAGCAGCTCCAGGGTCCGGGAGACCCAGTACTTC. It translates to CASSSRVRETQYF.

This chain connects TRBV5-8 to TRBJ2-2; TRBD1 might be the D (6 bases). This CDR3 contains 15 residues. V was clipped by 6 bases and J by 5 bases, with 17 bases between them. Per germline, CDR1 SGHTS and CDR2 YDEGEE. Here the CDR3 DNA reads TGTGCCAGCACCTATTGGGACACAGGGACCGGGGAGCTGTTTTTT. This gives the protein CASTYWDTGTGELFF.

V gene TRBV5-4 combines with J gene TRBJ1-3, with TRBD1 as a possible D gene (5 bases). The CDR3 contains 17 residues. The V end lost 0 bases, the J end lost 1 base, and 14 bases lay between the germline ends. CDR1 and CDR2 from the germline V gene are SGHNT and YYREEE (reference sequence). The CDR3 nucleotides are TGTGCCAGCAGCTTGGGGACACCCTTAGATTCTGGAAACACCATATATTTT. Translating gives CASSLGTPLDSGNTIYF. The full variable domain, with the rest looked up from reference TRBV5-4 and TRBJ1-3, is ETGVTQSPTHLIKTRGQQVTLRCSSQSGHNTVSWYQQALGQGPQFIFQYYREEENGRGNFPPRFSGLQFPNYSSELNVNALELDDSALYLCASSLGTPLDSGNTIYFGEGSWLTVV.

The gene calls are TRBV27 and TRBJ2-1; 7 bases match TRBD2. Germline V lookup: CDR1 MNHEY, CDR2 SMNVEV (reference sequence). Germline trimming cut 5 bases from V and 2 bases from J; bases unmatched to any gene: 9. This CDR3 is built from 16 residues. As DNA, the CDR3 is TGTGCCAGCAGTATCAAACTAGCGCGGGCCTACAATGAGCAGTTCTTC. Translation: CASSIKLARAYNEQFF.

The chain couples TRBV19 to TRBJ1-5; 8 nucleotides align to TRBD1. Germline V CDR1 and CDR2: LNHDA, SQIVND (reference sequence). Trimming removed 6 bases from V and 4 bases from J; junction bases left unmatched: 8. The CDR3 spans 15 residues. The CDR3 DNA is TGTGCCAGTAGGAAGACAGGGGTTTGGAATCAGCCCCAGCATTTT. This codes for CASRKTGVWNQPQHF.

The chain recombines TRBV7-3 with TRBJ2-2; the D gene is possibly TRBD2 (6 bases). Deletions cut 4 bases from V and 6 bases from J, with 18 bases between. Per germline, CDR1 SGHTA and CDR2 FQGTGA. This CDR3 has 16 amino acids. CDR3 in amino acids: CASSYPGGAAPGELFF. Here the CDR3 DNA reads TGTGCCAGCAGCTACCCTGGCGGGGCCGCCCCCGGGGAGCTGTTTTTT.